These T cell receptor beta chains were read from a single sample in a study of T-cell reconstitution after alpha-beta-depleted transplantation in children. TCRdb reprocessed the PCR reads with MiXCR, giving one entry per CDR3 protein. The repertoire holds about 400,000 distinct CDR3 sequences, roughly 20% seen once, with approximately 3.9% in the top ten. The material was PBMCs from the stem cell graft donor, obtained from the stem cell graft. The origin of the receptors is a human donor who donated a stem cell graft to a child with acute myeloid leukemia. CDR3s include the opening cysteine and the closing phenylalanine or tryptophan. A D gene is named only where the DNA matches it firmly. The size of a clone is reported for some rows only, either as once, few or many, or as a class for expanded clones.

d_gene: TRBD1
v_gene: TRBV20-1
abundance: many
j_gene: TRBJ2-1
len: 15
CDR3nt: TGCAGTGCTAGAGAGTACAGGGGGGTTTGGAATGAGCAGTTCTTC
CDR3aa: CSAREYRGVWNEQFF

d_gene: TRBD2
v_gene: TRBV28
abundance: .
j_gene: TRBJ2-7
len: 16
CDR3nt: TGTGCCAGCGGACGGACTAGCGGGATTTCCCCATCCGAGCAGTACTTC
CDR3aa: CASGRTSGISPSEQYF

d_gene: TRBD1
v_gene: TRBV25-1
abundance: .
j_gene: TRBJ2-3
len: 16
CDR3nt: TGTGCCAGCAGTCTGCCGACAGGGGCGCACACAGATACGCAGTATTTT
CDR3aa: CASSLPTGAHTDTQYF

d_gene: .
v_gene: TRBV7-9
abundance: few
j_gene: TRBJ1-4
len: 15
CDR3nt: TGTGCCAGCAGCCGCCGGGGAGGGGCTGGTGAAAAACTGTTTTTT
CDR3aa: CASSRRGGAGEKLFF

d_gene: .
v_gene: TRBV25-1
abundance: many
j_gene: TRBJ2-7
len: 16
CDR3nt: TGTGCCAGCAGTGGCCCGTCCGGCAGGGAAAGTCACGAGCAGTACTTC
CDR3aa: CASSGPSGRESHEQYF

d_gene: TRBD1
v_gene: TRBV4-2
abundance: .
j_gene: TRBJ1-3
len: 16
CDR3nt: TGTGTCAGCAGCCAAGAAGGACAGGCCTCTGGAAACACCATATATTTT
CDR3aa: CVSSQEGQASGNTIYF

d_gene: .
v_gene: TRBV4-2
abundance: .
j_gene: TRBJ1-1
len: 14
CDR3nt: TGTGCCAGCAGCCAAGTAGGTCAGGGTACTGAAGCTTTCTTT
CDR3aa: CASSQVGQGTEAFF

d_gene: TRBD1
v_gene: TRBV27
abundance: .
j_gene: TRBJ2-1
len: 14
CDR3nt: TGTGCCAGCAGCCTGACAGGGGATGGCAATGAGCAGTTCTTC
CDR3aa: CASSLTGDGNEQFF

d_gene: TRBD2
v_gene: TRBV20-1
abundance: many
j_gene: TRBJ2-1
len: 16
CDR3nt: TGCAGTGCTAGACTGACTAGCGGGAGCTCCTACAATGAGCAGTTCTTC
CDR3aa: CSARLTSGSSYNEQFF

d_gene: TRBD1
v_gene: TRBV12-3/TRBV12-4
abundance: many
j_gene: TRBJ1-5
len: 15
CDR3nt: TGTGCCAGCAGGGAGGACAGGGGGAGCAATCAGCCCCAGCATTTT
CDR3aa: CASREDRGSNQPQHF

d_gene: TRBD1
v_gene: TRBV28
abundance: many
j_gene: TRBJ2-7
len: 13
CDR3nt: TGTGCCAGCAGTGAGACAGGGATCTACGAGCAGTACTTC
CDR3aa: CASSETGIYEQYF

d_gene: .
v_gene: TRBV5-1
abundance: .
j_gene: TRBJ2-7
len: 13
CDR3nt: TGCGCCAGCAGCTTGTGGGACGGGCACGAGCAGTACTTC
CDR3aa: CASSLWDGHEQYF

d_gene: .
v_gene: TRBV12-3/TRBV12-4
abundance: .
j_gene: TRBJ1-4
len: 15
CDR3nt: TGTGCCAGCAGGTTCGCGGGAGCCCTTAATGAAAAACTGTTTTTT
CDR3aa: CASRFAGALNEKLFF

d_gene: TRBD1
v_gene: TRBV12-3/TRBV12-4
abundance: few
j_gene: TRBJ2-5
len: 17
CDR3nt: TGTGCCAGCAGTTTTTACCCTGGGACAGGGGGCCAAGAGACCCAGTACTTC
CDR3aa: CASSFYPGTGGQETQYF

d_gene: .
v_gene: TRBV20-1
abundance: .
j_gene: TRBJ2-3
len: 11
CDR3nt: TGCAGTGCTAGAGATCGTGGTACGCAGTATTTT
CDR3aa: CSARDRGTQYF

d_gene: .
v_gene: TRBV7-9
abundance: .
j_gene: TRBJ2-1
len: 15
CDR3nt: TGTGCCAGCAGCCTTCAGGGGACCATAGCGTCAGAGCAGTTCTTC
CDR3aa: CASSLQGTIASEQFF

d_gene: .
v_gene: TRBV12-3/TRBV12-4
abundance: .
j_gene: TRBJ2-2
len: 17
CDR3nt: TGTGCCAGCAGTTTAATGGCGGCCGAGGGAAACACCGGGGAGCTGTTTTTT
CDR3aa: CASSLMAAEGNTGELFF

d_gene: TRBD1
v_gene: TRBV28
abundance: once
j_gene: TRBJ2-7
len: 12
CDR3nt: TGTGCCAGCAGTCCAACAGGGGCCGAGCAGTACTTC
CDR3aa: CASSPTGAEQYF

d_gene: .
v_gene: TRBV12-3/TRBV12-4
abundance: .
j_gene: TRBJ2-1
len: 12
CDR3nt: TGTGCCAGCAGTACACTAGTGTATGAGCAGTTCTTC
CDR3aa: CASSTLVYEQFF

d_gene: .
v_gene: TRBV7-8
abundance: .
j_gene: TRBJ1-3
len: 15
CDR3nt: TGTGCCAGCAGCTTAACACGAATTATTGGAAACACCATATATTTT
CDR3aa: CASSLTRIIGNTIYF

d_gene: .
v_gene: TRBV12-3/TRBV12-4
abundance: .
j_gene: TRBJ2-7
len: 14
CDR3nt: TGTGCCAGCAGTATAGCTGGGATGAGTTACGAGCAGTACTTC
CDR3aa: CASSIAGMSYEQYF

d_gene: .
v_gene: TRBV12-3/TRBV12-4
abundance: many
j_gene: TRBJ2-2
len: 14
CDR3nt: TGTGCCAGCAGATACGGACAGAGGACCGGGGAGCTGTTTTTT
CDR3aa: CASRYGQRTGELFF

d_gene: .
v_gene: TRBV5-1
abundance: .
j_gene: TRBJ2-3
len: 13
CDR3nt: TGCGCCAGCAGCTTTGATACGACAGATACGCAGTATTTT
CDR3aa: CASSFDTTDTQYF

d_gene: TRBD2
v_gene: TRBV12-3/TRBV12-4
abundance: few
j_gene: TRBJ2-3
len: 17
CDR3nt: TGTGCCAGCACCGGAGGTGATAGCGGGAGGGTGACAGATACGCAGTATTTT
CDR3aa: CASTGGDSGRVTDTQYF

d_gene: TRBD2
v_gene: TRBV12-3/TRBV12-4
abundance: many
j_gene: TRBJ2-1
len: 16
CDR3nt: TGTGCCAGCAGTTTAGAGGCGGGAGCGTCCTACAATGAGCAGTTCTTC
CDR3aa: CASSLEAGASYNEQFF

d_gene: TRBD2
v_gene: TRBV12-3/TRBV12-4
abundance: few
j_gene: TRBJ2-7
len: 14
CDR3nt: TGTGCCAGCAGTTTTGGAGCGGGAGAGGTGGAGCAGTACTTC
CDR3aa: CASSFGAGEVEQYF

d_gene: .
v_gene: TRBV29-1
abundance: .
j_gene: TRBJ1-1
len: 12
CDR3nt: TGCAGCGTTGAAGATGTCCAGGGTGAAGCTTTCTTT
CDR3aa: CSVEDVQGEAFF

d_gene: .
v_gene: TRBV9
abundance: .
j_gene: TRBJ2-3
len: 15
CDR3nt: TGTGCCAGCAGTCCACTTGGAGGGTTCACAGATACGCAGTATTTT
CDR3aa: CASSPLGGFTDTQYF

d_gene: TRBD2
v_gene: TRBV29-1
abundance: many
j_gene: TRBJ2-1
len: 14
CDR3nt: TGCAGCGTTGACGTACTAGCGGGATTTGGAGAGCAGTTCTTC
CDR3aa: CSVDVLAGFGEQFF

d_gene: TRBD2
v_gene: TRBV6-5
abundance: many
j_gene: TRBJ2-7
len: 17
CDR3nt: TGTGCCAGCAGTTACGGACTAGCGGGAGGGCTTACGACCGAGCAGTACTTC
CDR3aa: CASSYGLAGGLTTEQYF

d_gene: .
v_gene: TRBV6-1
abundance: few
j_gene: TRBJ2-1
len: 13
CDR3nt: TGTGCCAGCAGTGAGTTCCGGCTCAATGAGCAGTTCTTC
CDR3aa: CASSEFRLNEQFF

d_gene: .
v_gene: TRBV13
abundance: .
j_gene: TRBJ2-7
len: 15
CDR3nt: TGTGCCAGCAGCTTAGGCCGGGCCAGATGGTACGAGCAGTACTTC
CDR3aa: CASSLGRARWYEQYF

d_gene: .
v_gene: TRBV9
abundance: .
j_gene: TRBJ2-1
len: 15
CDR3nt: TGTGCCAGCAGCGCATTCGTATCCGGGGGGCCCCAGCAGTTCTTC
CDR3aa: CASSAFVSGGPQQFF

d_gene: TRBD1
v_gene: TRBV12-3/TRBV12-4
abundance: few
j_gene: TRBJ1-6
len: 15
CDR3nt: TGTGCCAGCAGCCGACGACAGGGGAATAATTCACCCCTCCACTTT
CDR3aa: CASSRRQGNNSPLHF

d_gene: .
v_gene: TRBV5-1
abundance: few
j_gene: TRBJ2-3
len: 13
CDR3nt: TGCGCCAGCGGCCCGTCTAGCACAGATACGCAGTATTTT
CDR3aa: CASGPSSTDTQYF

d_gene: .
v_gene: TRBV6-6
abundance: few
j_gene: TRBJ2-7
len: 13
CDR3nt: TGTGCCAGCCGTTCGGGGCTTAGGTACGAGCAGTACTTC
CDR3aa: CASRSGLRYEQYF

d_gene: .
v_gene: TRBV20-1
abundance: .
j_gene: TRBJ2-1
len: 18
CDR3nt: TGCTGTGCTAGGGGTTTACGGCGAGTGGCCCGAAACTACAATGAGCAGTTCTTC
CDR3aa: CCARGLRRVARNYNEQFF

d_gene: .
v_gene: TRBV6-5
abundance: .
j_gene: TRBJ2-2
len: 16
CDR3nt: TGTGCCAGCAGTTACTCGGTGGTCAGGGGCACCGGGGAGCTGTTTTTT
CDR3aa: CASSYSVVRGTGELFF

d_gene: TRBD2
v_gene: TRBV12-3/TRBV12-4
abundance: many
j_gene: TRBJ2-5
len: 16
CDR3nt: TGTGCCAGCAGTCTGGGACTAGCGGGAGATCAAGAGACCCAGTACTTC
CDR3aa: CASSLGLAGDQETQYF

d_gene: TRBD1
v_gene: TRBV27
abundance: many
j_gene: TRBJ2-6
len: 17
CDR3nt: TGTGCCAGCAGTTTAGCGGGACAGGGGAACGGGGCCAACGTCCTGACTTTC
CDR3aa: CASSLAGQGNGANVLTF

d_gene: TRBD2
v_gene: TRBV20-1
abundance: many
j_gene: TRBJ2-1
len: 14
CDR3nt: TGCAGTGTTAGCGGGATTAGCTCCTACAATGAGCAGTTCTTC
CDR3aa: CSVSGISSYNEQFF

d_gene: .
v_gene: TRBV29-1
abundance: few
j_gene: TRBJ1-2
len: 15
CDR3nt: TGCAGCGTTGAGCATGGGGCCCGGGGGTTTTATGGCTACACCTTC
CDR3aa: CSVEHGARGFYGYTF

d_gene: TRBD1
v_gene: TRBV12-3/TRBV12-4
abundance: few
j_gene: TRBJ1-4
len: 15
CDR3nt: TGTGCCAGCAGTTTAAGCGGGACAGGGAGGCAAAAACTGTTTTTT
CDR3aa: CASSLSGTGRQKLFF

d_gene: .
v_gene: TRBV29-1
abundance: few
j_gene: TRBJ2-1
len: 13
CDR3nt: TGCAGCGTTGACGGGACTTCGTACAATGAGCAGTTCTTC
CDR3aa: CSVDGTSYNEQFF

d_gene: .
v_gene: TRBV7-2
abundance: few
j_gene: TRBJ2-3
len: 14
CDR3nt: TGTGCCAGCAGCTTAGGGAGGTCGGGGAGCGGGCAGTATTTT
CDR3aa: CASSLGRSGSGQYF

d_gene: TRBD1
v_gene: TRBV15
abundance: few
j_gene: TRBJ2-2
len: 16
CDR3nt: TGTGCCACCAGCAGACCCGGGACAGGGAGGACCGGGGAGCTGTTTTTT
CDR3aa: CATSRPGTGRTGELFF

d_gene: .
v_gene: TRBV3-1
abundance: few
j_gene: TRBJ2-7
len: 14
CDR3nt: TGTGCCAGCAGCCATCCGGAGGGATCCTACGAGCAGTACTTC
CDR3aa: CASSHPEGSYEQYF

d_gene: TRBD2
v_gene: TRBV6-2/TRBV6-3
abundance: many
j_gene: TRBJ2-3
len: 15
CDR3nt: TGTGCCAGCAGTGAGACTAGCGGGAGTGGAGATACGCAGTATTTT
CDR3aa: CASSETSGSGDTQYF

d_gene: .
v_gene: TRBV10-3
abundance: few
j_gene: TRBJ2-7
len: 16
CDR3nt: TGTGCCATCAGTGAGTCGGGTGGACAGTCTAACTACGAGCAGTACTTC
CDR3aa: CAISESGGQSNYEQYF

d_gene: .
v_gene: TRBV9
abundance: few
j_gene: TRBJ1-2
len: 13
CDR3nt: TGTGCCAGCAGCCCAGACACAGGGAACTTCTACACCTTC
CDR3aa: CASSPDTGNFYTF

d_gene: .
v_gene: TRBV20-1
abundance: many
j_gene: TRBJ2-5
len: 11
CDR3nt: TGCAGTGCCACGCAGAGGGAGACCCAGTACTTC
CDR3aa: CSATQRETQYF

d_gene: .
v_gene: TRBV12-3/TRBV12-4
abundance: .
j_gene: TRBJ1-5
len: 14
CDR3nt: TGTGCCAGCAGTTTGGGGCACACCAATCAGCCCCAGCATTTT
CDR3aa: CASSLGHTNQPQHF

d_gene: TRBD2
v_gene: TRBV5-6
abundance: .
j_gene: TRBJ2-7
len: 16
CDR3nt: TGTGCCAGCACCCGAAGCGGTAGCGGGAGGTGGTGGGAGCAGTACTTC
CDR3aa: CASTRSGSGRWWEQYF

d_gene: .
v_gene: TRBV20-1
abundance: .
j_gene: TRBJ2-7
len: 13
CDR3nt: TGCAGTGCTAGAGTTGGGGGCAGGGACGAGCAGTACTTC
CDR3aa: CSARVGGRDEQYF

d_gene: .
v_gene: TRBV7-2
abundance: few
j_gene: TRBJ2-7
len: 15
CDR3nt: TGTGCCAGCAGCTTAGCCTCAGGGGCCGCCTACGAGCAGTACTTC
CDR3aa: CASSLASGAAYEQYF

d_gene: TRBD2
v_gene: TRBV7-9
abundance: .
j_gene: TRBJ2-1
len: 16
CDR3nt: TGTGCCAGCAGCCCACCCCTGAGCGGGAGATACAATGAGCAGTTCTTC
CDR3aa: CASSPPLSGRYNEQFF